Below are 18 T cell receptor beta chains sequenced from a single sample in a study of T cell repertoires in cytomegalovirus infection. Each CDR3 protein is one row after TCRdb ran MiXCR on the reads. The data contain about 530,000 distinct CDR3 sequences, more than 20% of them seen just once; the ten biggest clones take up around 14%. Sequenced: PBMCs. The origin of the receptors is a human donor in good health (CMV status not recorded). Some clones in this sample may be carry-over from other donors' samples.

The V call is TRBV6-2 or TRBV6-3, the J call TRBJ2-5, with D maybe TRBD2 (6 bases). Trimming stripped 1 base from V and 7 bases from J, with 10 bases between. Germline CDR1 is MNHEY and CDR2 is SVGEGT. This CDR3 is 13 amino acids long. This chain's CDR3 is CASSYYLEGTQYF. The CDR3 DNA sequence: TGTGCCAGCAGTTACTATTTGGAGGGGACCCAGTACTTC.

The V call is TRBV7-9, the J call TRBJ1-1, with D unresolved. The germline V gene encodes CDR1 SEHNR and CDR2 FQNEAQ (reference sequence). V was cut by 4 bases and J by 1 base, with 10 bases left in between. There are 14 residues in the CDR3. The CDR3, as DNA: TGTGCCAGCAGCTCCGACTCTGGGAACACTGAAGCTTTCTTT. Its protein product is CASSSDSGNTEAFF.

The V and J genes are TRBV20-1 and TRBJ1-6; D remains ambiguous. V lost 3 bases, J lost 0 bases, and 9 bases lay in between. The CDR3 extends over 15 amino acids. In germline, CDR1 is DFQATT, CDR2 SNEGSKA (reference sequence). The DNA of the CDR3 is TGCAGTGCTAGGGAGAGAAGCTCCTATAATTCACCCCTCCACTTT. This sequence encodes CSARERSSYNSPLHF.

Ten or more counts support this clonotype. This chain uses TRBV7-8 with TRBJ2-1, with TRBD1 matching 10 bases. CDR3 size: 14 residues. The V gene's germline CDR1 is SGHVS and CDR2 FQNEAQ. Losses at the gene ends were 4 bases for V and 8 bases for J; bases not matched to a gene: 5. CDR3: CASSSGQGKHEQFF. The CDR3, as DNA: TGTGCCAGCAGCTCGGGACAGGGGAAGCATGAGCAGTTCTTC.

The CDR3 DNA sequence: TGTGCCAGCAGCAAAGGACTAGGCGGGGTTTACAATGAGCAGTTCTTC. It yields the protein CASSKGLGGVYNEQFF. The chain links TRBV7-2 to TRBJ2-1; 7 bases fit TRBD2. Germline lookup yields CDR1 SGHTA and CDR2 FQGNSA. Unmatched junction bases numbered 11, after V lost 5 bases and J lost 4 bases. The CDR3 spans 16 residues.

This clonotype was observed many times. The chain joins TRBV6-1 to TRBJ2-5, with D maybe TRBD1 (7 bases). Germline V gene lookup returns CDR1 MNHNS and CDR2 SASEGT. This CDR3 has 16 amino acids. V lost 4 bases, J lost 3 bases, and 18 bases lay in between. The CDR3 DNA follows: TGTGCCAGCAGTGTTTTGGCGGGACAGTCGGAAGAGACCCAGTACTTC. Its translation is CASSVLAGQSEETQYF.

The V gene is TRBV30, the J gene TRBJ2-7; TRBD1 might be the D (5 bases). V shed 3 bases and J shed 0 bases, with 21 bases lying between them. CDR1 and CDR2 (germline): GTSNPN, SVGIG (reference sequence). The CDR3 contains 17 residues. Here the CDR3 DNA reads TGTGCCTGGAGACCAGGGTTTTTATCTGATAGCTCCTACGAGCAGTACTTC. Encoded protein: CAWRPGFLSDSSYEQYF.

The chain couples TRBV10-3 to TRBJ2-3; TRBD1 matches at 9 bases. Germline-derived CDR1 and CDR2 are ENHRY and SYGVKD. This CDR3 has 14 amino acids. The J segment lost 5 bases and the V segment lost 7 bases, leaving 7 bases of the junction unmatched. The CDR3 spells CAINPGQGQDTQYF. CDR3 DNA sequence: TGTGCCATCAATCCGGGACAGGGTCAAGATACGCAGTATTTT.

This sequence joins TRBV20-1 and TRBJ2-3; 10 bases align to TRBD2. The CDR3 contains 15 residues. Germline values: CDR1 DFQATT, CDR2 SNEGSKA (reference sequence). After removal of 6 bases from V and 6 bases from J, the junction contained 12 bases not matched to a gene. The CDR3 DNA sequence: TGCAGTGCGCGCGCCGGGCTAGCGGGAGCGGATACGCAGTATTTT. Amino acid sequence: CSARAGLAGADTQYF.

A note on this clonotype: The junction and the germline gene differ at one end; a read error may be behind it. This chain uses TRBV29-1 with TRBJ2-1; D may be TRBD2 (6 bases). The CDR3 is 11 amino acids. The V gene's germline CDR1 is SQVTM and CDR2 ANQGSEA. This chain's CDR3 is CSVEDGAGEVF. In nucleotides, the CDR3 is TGCAGCGTTGAAGATGGGGCCGGGGAGGTCTTC.

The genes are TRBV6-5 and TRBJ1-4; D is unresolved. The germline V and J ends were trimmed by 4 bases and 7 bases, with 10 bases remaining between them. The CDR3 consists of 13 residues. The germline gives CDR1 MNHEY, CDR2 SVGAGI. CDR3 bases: TGTGCCAGCAGTTTTAGATTGGGTGAAAAACTGTTTTTT. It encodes CASSFRLGEKLFF.

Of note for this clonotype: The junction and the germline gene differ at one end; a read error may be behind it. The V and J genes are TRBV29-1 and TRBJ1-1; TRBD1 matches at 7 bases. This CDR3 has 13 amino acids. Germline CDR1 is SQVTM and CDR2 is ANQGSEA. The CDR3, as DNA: TGCAGCGTCTCAGGGGGTGTGAACACTGAAGCTTCCTTT. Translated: CSVSGGVNTEASF.

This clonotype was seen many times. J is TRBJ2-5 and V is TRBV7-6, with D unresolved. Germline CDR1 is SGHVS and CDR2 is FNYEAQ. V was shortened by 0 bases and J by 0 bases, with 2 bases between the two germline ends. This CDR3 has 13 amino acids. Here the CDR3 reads CASSLAHQETQYF. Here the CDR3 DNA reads TGTGCCAGCAGCTTAGCCCACCAAGAGACCCAGTACTTC.

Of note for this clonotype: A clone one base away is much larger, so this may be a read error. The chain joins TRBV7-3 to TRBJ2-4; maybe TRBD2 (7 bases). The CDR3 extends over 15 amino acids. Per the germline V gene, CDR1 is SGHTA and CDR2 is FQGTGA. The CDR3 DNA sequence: TGTGCCAGCAGCGCTAGCGGAGGGAAAGGGGACATTGAGTACTTC. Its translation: CASSASGGKGDIEYF.

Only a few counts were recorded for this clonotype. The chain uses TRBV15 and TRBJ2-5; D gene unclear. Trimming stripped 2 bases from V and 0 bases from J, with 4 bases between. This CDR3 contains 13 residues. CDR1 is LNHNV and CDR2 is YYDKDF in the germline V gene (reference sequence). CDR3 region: CATSRPNQETQYF. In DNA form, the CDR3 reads TGTGCCACCAGCAGACCAAACCAAGAGACCCAGTACTTC.

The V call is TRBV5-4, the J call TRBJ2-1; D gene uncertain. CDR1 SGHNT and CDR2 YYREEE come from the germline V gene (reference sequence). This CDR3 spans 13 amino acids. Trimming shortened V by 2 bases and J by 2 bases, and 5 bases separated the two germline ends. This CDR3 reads CASSFGTYNEQFF. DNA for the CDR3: TGTGCCAGCAGCTTTGGGACCTACAATGAGCAGTTCTTC.

CDR3 DNA: TGTGCCAGCAGCTACAGGATTGCGGGAGTCACAGATACGCAGTATTTT. This encodes CASSYRIAGVTDTQYF. The rearrangement uses TRBV7-8 and TRBJ2-3, with 7 bases matching TRBD2. CDR3 length: 16 amino acids. The junction had 9 bases not matched to a gene; V was cut back by 4 bases and J by 2 bases. Germline loops: CDR1 SGHVS, CDR2 FQNEAQ.

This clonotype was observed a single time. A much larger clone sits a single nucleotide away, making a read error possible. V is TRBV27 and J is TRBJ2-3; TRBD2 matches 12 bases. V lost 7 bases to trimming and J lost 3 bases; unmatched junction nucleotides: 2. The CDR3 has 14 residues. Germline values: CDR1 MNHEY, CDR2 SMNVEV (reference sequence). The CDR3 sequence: CASMTSGRTDTQYF. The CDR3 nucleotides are TGTGCCAGCATGACTAGCGGGAGAACAGATACGCAGTATTTT.